This TCR beta chain appears in the sequencing data of a study of cytomegalovirus exposure and HLA in healthy donors. Across the study: It was reported in a later analysis that the same platform had been used for the 120 or so validation repertoires as for the 550 to 700 first-cohort repertoires. Study conclusions and caveats: Listed as cytomegalovirus-associated were 150 or so TCR beta chains. The tendency of first-cohort TCR clusters to co-occur in the 120 or so validation repertoires emerged from a later analysis. Rarity characterized most TCR sequences, yet some public TCRs appeared in many donors.

Profiling relied on immunoSEQ multiplex PCR, and the TCRdb table lists in-frame clones only, not all of them. This table has hundreds of thousands of clones, approximately 87% appearing once. To note about this clone: As yet, its antigen is unknown.

The V end lost 0 bases, the J end lost 2 bases, and 11 bases lay between the germline ends. Germline values: CDR1 MGHRA, CDR2 YSYEKL. This CDR3 comprises 15 residues. The sequencing sample was made of PBMCs. The chain is built from TRBV4-1 and TRBJ2-7, with D perhaps TRBD2 (6 bases). This TCR came from a man aged 18 to 29 in good health and CMV-seronegative. CDR3 sequence reads: CASSQEFAGPYEQYF. The CDR3 bases are TGCGCCAGCAGCCAAGAGTTCGCGGGACCCTACGAGCAGTACTTC.